The present T cell receptor beta chain was sequenced within a study of spatial heterogeneity in lung cancer. Study findings and constraints: In tumors, expanded intratumoral alpha and beta TCR counts tracked mutation counts.

TCRdb ran MiXCR on the 5' RACE reads and lists one entry per CDR3 protein. Of over 10,000 distinct CDR3 sequences listed, about 5% are singletons. The table lists this clonotype with many counts. Its target is unknown. Time point defined: sample taken at primary tumor resection. With 6 bases clipped from V and 0 bases from J, the junction kept 4 bases outside the gene matches. CDR1 is SEHNR, CDR2 FQNEAQ, per germline (reference sequence). The CDR3 is 16 residues long. V and J are TRBV7-9 and TRBJ2-5, with 13 positions matching TRBD2. Sequenced here: lung tumor tissue, sampled at surgery. The sequence was obtained from a male donor with early-stage non-small cell lung cancer. CDR3 bases: TGTGCCAGCAGTTCGGGGACTAGCGGGAACCAAGAGACCCAGTACTTC. Translated: CASSSGTSGNQETQYF.